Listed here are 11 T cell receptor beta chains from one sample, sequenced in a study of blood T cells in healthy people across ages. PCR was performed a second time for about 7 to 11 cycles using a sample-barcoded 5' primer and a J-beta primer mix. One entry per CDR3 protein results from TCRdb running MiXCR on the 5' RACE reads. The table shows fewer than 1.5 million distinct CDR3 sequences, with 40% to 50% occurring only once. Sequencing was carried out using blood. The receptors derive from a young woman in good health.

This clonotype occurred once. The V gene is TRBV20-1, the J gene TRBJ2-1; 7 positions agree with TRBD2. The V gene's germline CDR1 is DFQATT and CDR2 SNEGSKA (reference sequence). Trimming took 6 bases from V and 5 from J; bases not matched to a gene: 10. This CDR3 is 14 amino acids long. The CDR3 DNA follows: TGCAGTGCACAACTAGCGAGGATCCACAATGAGCAGTTCTTC. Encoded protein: CSAQLARIHNEQFF.

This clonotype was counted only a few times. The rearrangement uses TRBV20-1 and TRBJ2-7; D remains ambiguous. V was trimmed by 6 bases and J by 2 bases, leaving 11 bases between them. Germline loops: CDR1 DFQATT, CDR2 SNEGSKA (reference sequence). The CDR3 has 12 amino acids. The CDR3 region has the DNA TGCAGTGCGGGTTTAGGTGCCTACGAGCAGTACTTC. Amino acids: CSAGLGAYEQYF.

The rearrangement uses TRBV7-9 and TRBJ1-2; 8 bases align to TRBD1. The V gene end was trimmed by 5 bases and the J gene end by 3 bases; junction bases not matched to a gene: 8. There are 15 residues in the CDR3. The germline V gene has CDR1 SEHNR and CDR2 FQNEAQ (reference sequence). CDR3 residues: CASSTQTGEDYGYTF. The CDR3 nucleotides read TGTGCCAGCAGCACTCAGACAGGGGAGGACTATGGCTACACCTTC.

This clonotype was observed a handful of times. DNA of the CDR3: TGTGCCAGCAGTTACTTCCTAGCGGGGGGTAATGAGCAGTTCTTC. Translating gives CASSYFLAGGNEQFF. This rearrangement joins TRBV6-5 to TRBJ2-1, with 11 bases matching TRBD2. J was trimmed by 7 bases and V by 1 base; bases with no gene match: 3. Germline V gene lookup returns CDR1 MNHEY and CDR2 SVGAGI. The CDR3 length is 15 residues.

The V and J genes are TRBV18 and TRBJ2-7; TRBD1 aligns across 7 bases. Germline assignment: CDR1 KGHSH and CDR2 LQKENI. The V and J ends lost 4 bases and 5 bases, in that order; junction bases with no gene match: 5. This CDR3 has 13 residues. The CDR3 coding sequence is TGTGCCAGCTCACGACAGGGTCCTCACGAGCAGTACTTC. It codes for CASSRQGPHEQYF.

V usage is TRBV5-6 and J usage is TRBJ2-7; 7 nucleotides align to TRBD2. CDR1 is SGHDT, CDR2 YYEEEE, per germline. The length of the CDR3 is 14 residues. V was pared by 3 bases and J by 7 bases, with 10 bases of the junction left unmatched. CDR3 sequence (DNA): TGTGCCAGCAGCTGGTCGGGACTATCGGAAGAGCAGTACTTC. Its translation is CASSWSGLSEEQYF.

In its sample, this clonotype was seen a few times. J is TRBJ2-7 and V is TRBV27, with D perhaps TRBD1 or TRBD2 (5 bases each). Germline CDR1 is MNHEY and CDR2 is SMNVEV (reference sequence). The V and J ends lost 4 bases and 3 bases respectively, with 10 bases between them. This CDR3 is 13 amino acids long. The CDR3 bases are TGTGCCAGCAGTTCGGGACCGTTCTACGAGCAGTACTTC. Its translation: CASSSGPFYEQYF.

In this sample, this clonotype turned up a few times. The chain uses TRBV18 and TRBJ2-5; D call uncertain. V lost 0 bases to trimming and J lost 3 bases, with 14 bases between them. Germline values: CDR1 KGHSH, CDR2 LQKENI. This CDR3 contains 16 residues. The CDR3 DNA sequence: TGTGCCAGCTCACCACCGGAGTTGGTCAGAAAAGAGACCCAGTACTTC. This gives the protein CASSPPELVRKETQYF.

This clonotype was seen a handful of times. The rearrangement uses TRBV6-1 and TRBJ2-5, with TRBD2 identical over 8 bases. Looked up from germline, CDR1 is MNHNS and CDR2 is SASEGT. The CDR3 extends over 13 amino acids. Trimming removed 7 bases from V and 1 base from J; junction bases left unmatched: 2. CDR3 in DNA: TGTGCCAGCAACGGACTAGCCCAAGAGACCCAGTACTTC. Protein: CASNGLAQETQYF.

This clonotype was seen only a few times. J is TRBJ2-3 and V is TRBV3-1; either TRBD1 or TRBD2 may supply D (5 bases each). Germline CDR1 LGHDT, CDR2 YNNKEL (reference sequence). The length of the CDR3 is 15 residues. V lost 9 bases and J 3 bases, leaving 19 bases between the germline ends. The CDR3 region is CASNPGGRATDTQYF. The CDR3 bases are TGTGCCAGTAACCCTGGAGGCAGGGCTACAGATACGCAGTATTTT.

Here the CDR3 reads CASRVAGGRNEQFF. The CDR3 DNA is TGTGCCAGCCGAGTAGCGGGGGGGCGCAATGAGCAGTTCTTC. The rearrangement uses TRBV11-1 and TRBJ2-1; TRBD2 aligns across 11 bases. Trimming removed 8 bases from V and 6 bases from J; junction bases left unmatched: 6. This CDR3 has 14 residues. The germline CDR1 and CDR2 sequences are SGHAT and FQDESV (reference sequence).